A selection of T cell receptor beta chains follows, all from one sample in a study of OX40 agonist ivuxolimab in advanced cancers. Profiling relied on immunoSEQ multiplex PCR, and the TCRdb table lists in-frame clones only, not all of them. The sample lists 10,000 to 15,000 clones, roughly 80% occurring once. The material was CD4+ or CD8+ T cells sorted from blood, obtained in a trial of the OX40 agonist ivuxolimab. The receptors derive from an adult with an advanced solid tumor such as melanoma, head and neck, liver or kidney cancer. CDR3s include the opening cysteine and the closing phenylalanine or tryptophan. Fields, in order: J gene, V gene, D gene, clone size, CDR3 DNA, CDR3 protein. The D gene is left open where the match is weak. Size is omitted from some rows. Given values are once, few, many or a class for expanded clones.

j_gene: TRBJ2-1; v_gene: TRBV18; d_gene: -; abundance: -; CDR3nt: TGTGCCAGCTCACCGCAAGCTAGCTACAATGAGCAGTTCTTC; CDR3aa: CASSPQASYNEQFF
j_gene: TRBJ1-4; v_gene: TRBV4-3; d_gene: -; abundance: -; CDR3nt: TGCGCCAGCAGCCAAGATTCGGGAACTAATGAAAAACTGTTTTTT; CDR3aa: CASSQDSGTNEKLFF
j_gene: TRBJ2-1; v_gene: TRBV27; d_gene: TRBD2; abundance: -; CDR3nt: TGTGCCAGCAGCCCTGCAGCGGGAGGGTGGGAGCAGTTCTTC; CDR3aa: CASSPAAGGWEQFF
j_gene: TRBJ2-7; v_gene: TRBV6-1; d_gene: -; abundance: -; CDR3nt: TGTGCCAGCAGTTTTACCGGGGCCTCCTACGAGCAGTACTTC; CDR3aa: CASSFTGASYEQYF
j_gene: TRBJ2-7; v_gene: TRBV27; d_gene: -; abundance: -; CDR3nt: TGTGCCAGCAGTTTATTACCCGGACGGGGCGGGAAATACGAGCAGTACTTC; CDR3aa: CASSLLPGRGGKYEQYF
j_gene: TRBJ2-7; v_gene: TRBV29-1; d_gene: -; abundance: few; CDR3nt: TGCAGCGCGGAGGGGGGGAGCTCCTACGAGCAGTACTTC; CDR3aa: CSAEGGSSYEQYF
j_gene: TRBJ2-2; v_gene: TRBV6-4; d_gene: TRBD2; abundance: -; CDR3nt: TGTGCCAGCAGTGATGGGGGACTAGGGGACACCGGGGAGCTGTTTTTT; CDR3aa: CASSDGGLGDTGELFF
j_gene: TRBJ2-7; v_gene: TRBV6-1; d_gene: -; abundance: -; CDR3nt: TGTGCCAGCAGTTCCCTCGCCGAGCAGTACTTC; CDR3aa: CASSSLAEQYF
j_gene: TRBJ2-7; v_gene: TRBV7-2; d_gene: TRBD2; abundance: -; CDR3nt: TGTGCCAGCAGCTCCCTCGCTAGCGGCTTCTACGAGCAGTACTTC; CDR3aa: CASSSLASGFYEQYF
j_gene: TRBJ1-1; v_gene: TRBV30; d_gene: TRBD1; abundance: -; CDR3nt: TGTGCCTGGAGTGGCGGGACAGGGACAACTTTCTTT; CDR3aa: CAWSGGTGTTFF
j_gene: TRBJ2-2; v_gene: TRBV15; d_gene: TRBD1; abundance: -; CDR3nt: TGTGCCACCAGCTCCCCAGGGCAGGGGGTTCTTTCCGGGGAGCTGTTTTTT; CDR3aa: CATSSPGQGVLSGELFF
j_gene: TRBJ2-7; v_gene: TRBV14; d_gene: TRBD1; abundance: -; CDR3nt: TGTGCCAGCAGCCAGATATCCGGGACAGGAACCTACGAGCAGTACTTC; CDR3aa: CASSQISGTGTYEQYF
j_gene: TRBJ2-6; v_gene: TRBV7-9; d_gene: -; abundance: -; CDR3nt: TGTGCCAGCAGCTTTAGGGCCTATGACGGGCGCTCTGGGGCCAACGTCCTGACTTTC; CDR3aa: CASSFRAYDGRSGANVLTF
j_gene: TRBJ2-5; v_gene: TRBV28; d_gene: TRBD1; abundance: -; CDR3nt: TGTGCCAGCAGTTTGCTAGGAACCGGGACAGGTCCACAAGAGACCCAGTACTTC; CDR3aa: CASSLLGTGTGPQETQYF
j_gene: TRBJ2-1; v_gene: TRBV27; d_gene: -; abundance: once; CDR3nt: TGTGCCAGCAGTTTTGTCAGGGTCAATGAGCAGTTCTTC; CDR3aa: CASSFVRVNEQFF
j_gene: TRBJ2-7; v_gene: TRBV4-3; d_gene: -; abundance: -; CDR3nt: TGCGCCAGCAGCCAAGAGGACCGGGACGGCACTTACGAGCAGTACTTC; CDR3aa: CASSQEDRDGTYEQYF
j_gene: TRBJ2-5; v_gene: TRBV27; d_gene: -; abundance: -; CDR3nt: TGTGCCAGCAGTTTGGACGAAGAAGGGGAGACCCAGTACTTC; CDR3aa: CASSLDEEGETQYF
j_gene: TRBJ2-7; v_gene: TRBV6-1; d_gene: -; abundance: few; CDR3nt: TGTGCCAGTTCGGGAGACTGGTCGCGGGAGCAGTACTTC; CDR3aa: CASSGDWSREQYF
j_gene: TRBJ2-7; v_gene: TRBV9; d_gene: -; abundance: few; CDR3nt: TGTGCCAGCAGCCCCGCGACAGGGAGGTACGAGCAGTACTTC; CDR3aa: CASSPATGRYEQYF
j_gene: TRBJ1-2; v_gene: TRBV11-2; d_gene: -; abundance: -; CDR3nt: TGTGCCAGCAGCCAAGAAGCAGGGGATGATGGCTACACCTTC; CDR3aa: CASSQEAGDDGYTF
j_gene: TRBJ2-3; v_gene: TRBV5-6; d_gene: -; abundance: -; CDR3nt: TGTGCTAGCAGCTGGGGACCAGATACGCAGTATTTT; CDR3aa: CASSWGPDTQYF
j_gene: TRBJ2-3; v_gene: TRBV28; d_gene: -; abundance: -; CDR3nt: TGTGCCAGCAGTCCCCCCTCAGGGTCCTACACAGATACGCAGTATTTT; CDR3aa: CASSPPSGSYTDTQYF
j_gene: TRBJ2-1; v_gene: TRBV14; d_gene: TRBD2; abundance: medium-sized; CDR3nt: TGTGCCAGCAGCTTACTAGCGGGAGGGAGCTACAATGAGCAGTTCTTC; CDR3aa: CASSLLAGGSYNEQFF
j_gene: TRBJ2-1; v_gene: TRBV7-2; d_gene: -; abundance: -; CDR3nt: TGTGCCAGCAGCTTAGGGCTAGGCTTAATCTTC; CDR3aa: CASSLGLGLIF
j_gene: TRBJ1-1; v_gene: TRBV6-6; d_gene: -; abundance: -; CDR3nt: TGTGCCAGCAGCCTAGGGGGGAACACTGAAGCTTTCTTT; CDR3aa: CASSLGGNTEAFF
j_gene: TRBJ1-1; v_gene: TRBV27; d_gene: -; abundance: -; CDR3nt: TGTGCCAGCAGTTGGACCTTTAGGGGGGACACTGAAGCTTTCTTT; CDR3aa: CASSWTFRGDTEAFF